This section outlines one T cell receptor (beta chain) sequence together with its context. What it recognizes is unknown. This entry is derived from a study of cytomegalovirus exposure and HLA in healthy donors. Study results and limitations: An analysis was carried out at a later point. It showed that HLA-associated TCR beta chains were more clonally expanded than equally common non-associated chains.

Vbeta (60) and Jbeta (13) primers were used in the PCR. Produced via immunoSEQ multiplex PCR; TCRdb's table is partial and in-frame only. Of roughly 200,000 clones in the sample, almost 85% were seen once. This CDR3 is 13 amino acids long. The V and J ends lost 1 base and 8 bases respectively, with 11 bases between them. Per the germline V gene, CDR1 is SGHDN and CDR2 is FVKESK. The sequence came from a woman between 40 and 55 years old in good health and CMV-seronegative. The specimen was PBMCs. This chain links TRBV14 with TRBJ1-1, with D unresolved. The CDR3 nucleotides read TGTGCCAGCAGCCAAGTGGTCGGGGTAGAAGCTTTCTTT. Translated: CASSQVVGVEAFF.